One and the same sample provided the 18 T cell receptor beta chains below, sequenced in a study of cytomegalovirus exposure and HLA in healthy donors. PCR amplification relied on 60 Vbeta primers (plus 13 Jbeta primers). Some clones are missing from TCRdb's copy, which holds only in-frame ones; the method was immunoSEQ multiplex PCR. Of roughly 180,000 clones detected, about four fifths appear once; the ten largest clones hold roughly 0.75%. What was sequenced was PBMCs. These receptors came from a woman between 18 and 29 years old in good health and CMV-seronegative.

This chain uses TRBV5-1 with TRBJ2-3; tentative D call: TRBD1 (6 bases). This CDR3 comprises 14 residues. Between the trimmed V and J ends, which lost 4 bases and 2 bases, there was a span of 11 bases. Looked up from germline, CDR1 is SGHRS and CDR2 is YFSETQ. The CDR3 DNA follows: TGCGCCAGCAGCCAGGACAGATTCACAGATACGCAGTATTTT. It specifies CASSQDRFTDTQYF.

The chain joins TRBV5-6 to TRBJ2-5; 8 bases are shared with TRBD2. Germline V lookup: CDR1 SGHDT, CDR2 YYEEEE. J was trimmed by 4 bases and V by 3 bases; bases with no gene match: 8. The CDR3 extends over 15 amino acids. CDR3 sequence reads: CASSSPGTRLETQYF. In DNA form, the CDR3 reads TGTGCCAGCAGCTCCCCCGGGACTAGATTAGAGACCCAGTACTTC.

The V gene is TRBV6-5, the J gene TRBJ2-1; TRBD2 matches at 10 bases. Germline CDR1 MNHEY, CDR2 SVGAGI. V shed 4 bases, J shed 8 bases, and the junction held 8 bases outside the gene matches. The CDR3 is 15 amino acids. DNA for the CDR3: TGTGCCAGCAGTTCCGGGGCTAGCGGGAGAGATGAGCAGTTCTTC. The encoded protein is CASSSGASGRDEQFF.

This chain joins TRBV13 and TRBJ1-1; TRBD1 matches at 9 bases. CDR3 length: 16 residues. The trim removed 5 bases at V and 4 bases at J, leaving 11 bases unmatched. CDR1 and CDR2 (germline): PRHDT, FYEKMQ (reference sequence). CDR3: CASSPDRGRDGTEAFF. The CDR3 DNA follows: TGTGCCAGCAGCCCGGACAGGGGACGAGACGGCACTGAAGCTTTCTTT.

The rearrangement links TRBV6-6 to TRBJ2-5, with 10 bases aligning to TRBD1. The trim removed 5 bases at V and 5 bases at J, leaving 5 bases unmatched. The CDR3 contains 14 residues. From germline, CDR1 is MNHNY and CDR2 SVGAGI (reference sequence). CDR3 coding DNA: TGTGCCAGCAGTAAGGGACAGGGGTTGGAGACCCAGTACTTC. This gives the protein CASSKGQGLETQYF.

This clone has a handful of counts. Here the CDR3 reads CASSQAETYPYNEQFF. The CDR3 coding sequence is TGCGCCAGCAGCCAAGCGGAGACTTACCCCTACAATGAGCAGTTCTTC. The gene calls are TRBV4-3 and TRBJ2-1; D gene ambiguous. CDR3 length: 16 amino acids. Trimming left V 1 base short and J 2 bases short, with 12 bases between. CDR1 is LGHNA and CDR2 is YSLEER in the germline V gene.

The chain links TRBV6-6 to TRBJ2-7; D ambiguous. This CDR3 has 13 residues. The V gene lost 3 bases and the J gene lost 6 bases, with 12 bases spanning the gap. In germline, CDR1 is MNHNY, CDR2 SVGAGI (reference sequence). The chain's CDR3 is CASSYPTGVEQYF. As DNA, the CDR3 is TGTGCCAGCAGTTATCCAACCGGAGTCGAGCAGTACTTC.

The chain uses TRBV20-1 and TRBJ2-5, with D uncertain. Matching the DNA end better, TRBJ2-7 makes the J call doubtful. CDR1 is DFQATT and CDR2 is SNEGSKA in the germline V gene (reference sequence). This CDR3 contains 11 residues. CDR3 in DNA: TGCAGTGCTAGACTCTCCTACGAGCAGTACTTC. Amino acid sequence: CSARLSYEQYF.

The chain employs TRBV27 and TRBJ2-7; D gene uncertain. The CDR3 loop spans 13 amino acids. Germline CDR1 is MNHEY and CDR2 is SMNVEV (reference sequence). With 0 bases removed from V and 2 bases from J, the gap between germline ends came to 5 bases. The CDR3 sequence: CASSLSAAYEQYF. CDR3 sequence (DNA): TGTGCCAGCAGTTTATCGGCAGCCTACGAGCAGTACTTC.

CDR3 sequence reads: CASSFETGFGQTQYF. In DNA form, the CDR3 reads TGCGCCAGCAGCTTCGAGACAGGGTTTGGACAGACCCAGTACTTC. This chain links TRBV4-3 with TRBJ2-5; 7 positions agree with TRBD1. With 5 bases clipped from V and 6 bases from J, the junction kept 12 bases outside the gene matches. The CDR3 totals 15 residues. Germline V gene sequence: CDR1 LGHNA, CDR2 YSLEER.

The genes are TRBV9 and TRBJ2-3; D gene ambiguous. V was pared by 0 bases and J by 0 bases, with 8 bases between. CDR3 length equals 15 residues. Looked up from germline, CDR1 is SGDLS and CDR2 is YYNGEE. The chain's CDR3 is CASSVDASSTDTQYF. For the CDR3, the DNA is TGTGCCAGCAGCGTAGACGCGTCTAGCACAGATACGCAGTATTTT.

The chain combines TRBV6-5 with TRBJ1-1, with D unresolved. Trimming left V 6 bases short and J 2 bases short, with 13 bases between. CDR3 size: 14 residues. Per germline, CDR1 MNHEY and CDR2 SVGAGI. The CDR3: CASRPRVTNTEAFF. The CDR3 coding sequence is TGTGCCAGCAGGCCCCGGGTCACCAACACTGAAGCTTTCTTT.

About this clone itself: One end of the junction fails to match germline, which may point to a read error. The chain combines TRBV6-5 with TRBJ2-7, with TRBD1 matching over 10 bases. This CDR3 is 16 amino acids long. Germline-derived CDR1 and CDR2 are MNHEY and SVGAGI. The CDR3 DNA is TGTGCCAGCAGTAACTCACCGGGACAGGGGTTATCCGAGCAGTACTTC. Its translation: CASSNSPGQGLSEQYF.

This chain joins TRBV27 and TRBJ2-7; tentative D call: TRBD1 (5 bases). Germline assignment: CDR1 MNHEY and CDR2 SMNVEV (reference sequence). The V and J ends lost 4 bases and 0 bases respectively, with 13 bases between them. This CDR3 comprises 15 residues. CDR3 sequence: CASSWGALSSYEQYF. CDR3 sequence (DNA): TGTGCCAGCAGTTGGGGCGCTCTCTCCTCCTACGAGCAGTACTTC.

J is TRBJ1-1 and V is TRBV5-4, with 7 bases lining up with TRBD1. CDR3 size: 16 residues. Trimming took 4 bases from V and 2 from J; bases not matched to a gene: 11. Per germline, CDR1 SGHNT and CDR2 YYREEE (reference sequence). The CDR3 spells CASSPSSRQGNTEAFF. The DNA of the CDR3 is TGTGCCAGCAGCCCATCATCTAGACAGGGAAACACTGAAGCTTTCTTT.

The chain uses TRBV6-5 and TRBJ2-1; unclear D gene. CDR3 size: 11 residues. With 9 bases removed from V and 7 bases from J, the gap between germline ends came to 10 bases. Germline CDR1 and CDR2: MNHEY and SVGAGI. The CDR3 region is CASARRNEQFF. In DNA, the CDR3 is TGTGCCAGTGCGCGTCGGAATGAGCAGTTCTTC.

Concerning this clone: An end of the junction does not agree with germline; a read error may underlie this. The chain joins TRBV28 to TRBJ2-1; D is undetermined. The CDR3 is made up of 10 amino acids. From germline, CDR1 is MDHEN and CDR2 SYDVKM. CDR3 region: CASSLLVPVF. CDR3 in DNA: TGTGCCAGCAGTTTATTAGTTCCGGTCTTC.

V gene TRBV7-2 combines with J gene TRBJ1-2; D might be TRBD1 (6 bases). The germline V and J ends were trimmed by 5 bases and 8 bases, with 12 bases remaining between them. This CDR3 spans 12 amino acids. Per the germline V gene, CDR1 is SGHTA and CDR2 is FQGNSA. CDR3 in DNA: TGTGCCAGCAGCGCACAGGGTTCGGGCTACACCTTC. Its protein product is CASSAQGSGYTF.